The present T cell receptor beta chain was sequenced within a study of OX40 agonist ivuxolimab in advanced cancers. The CDR3 spans 11 residues. CDR1 and CDR2 from the germline V gene are DFQATT and SNEGSKA (reference sequence). V shed 4 bases and J shed 10 bases, with 11 bases lying between them. The protocol was immunoSEQ multiplex PCR, while the TCRdb copy is restricted to in-frame clones and leaves out a portion. The table includes approximately 76,000 clones, nearly 95% detected once. The specimen was CD4+ or CD8+ T cells sorted from blood, collected in a trial of the OX40 agonist ivuxolimab. This sequence joins TRBV20-1 and TRBJ2-1; maybe TRBD2 (6 bases). The TCR comes from an adult with an advanced solid tumor such as melanoma, head and neck, liver or kidney cancer. Here the CDR3 reads CSAIQGGEQFF. The CDR3 DNA is TGCAGTGCTATTCAGGGAGGCGAGCAGTTCTTC.